This T cell receptor (beta chain) was retrieved from a study of human T cells and chemical hapten exposure. Study in general: Patients got weekly scalp diphenylcyclopropenone doses over the approximately 24-week study.

TCRdb re-called the RACE reads with MiXCR, one entry per CDR3 protein. Of fewer than 90,000 distinct CDR3 sequences listed, about 6.6% are singletons. Per the germline V gene, CDR1 is MNHEY and CDR2 is SMNVEV (reference sequence). CDR3 length: 12 amino acids. Trimming took 10 bases from V and 4 from J, leaving 11 bases between them. Notes on the study in general: Donors in the study had alopecia, meaning their immune response may differ from healthy people's.

Points on this clonotype: Its specificity is not known.

Time point indicated: patch test 2, 6 weeks after DPC sensitization. Treatment reported: therapeutic diphenylcyclopropenone sensitization with weekly scalp DPC. Here the sequenced sample was whole blood, taken in connection with sensitization to the hapten diphenylcyclopropenone (DPC). This TCR derives from a woman between 25 and 40 years old with alopecia areata. Some clones in this sample may be carry-over from other donors' samples. V gene TRBV27 combines with J gene TRBJ1-3, with D possibly being TRBD1 (5 bases). The CDR3 nucleotides read TGTGCCACCGTGGGGCAAGGAAACACCATATATTTT. Amino acid sequence: CATVGQGNTIYF.